These 31 T cell receptor beta chains were all obtained from the same sample, sequenced in a study of T cells in Graves' hyperthyroidism and ophthalmopathy. TCR beta CDR3 region amplification was performed from RNA transcripts. During a first-round RT-PCR of the TCR CDR3, the HTBI primer set was used. TCRdb processed the multiplex PCR reads anew with MiXCR; each CDR3 protein has one entry. This sample has about 480,000 distinct CDR3 sequences, with approximately 25% found just once. The sample consisted of blood. Receptors were obtained from a woman younger than 45 with Graves' ophthalmopathy.

In this sample, this clonotype turned up many times. This sequence joins TRBV24-1 and TRBJ1-1; D call uncertain. V was cut by 3 bases and J by 11 bases, with 9 bases left in between. Germline loops: CDR1 KGHDR, CDR2 SFDVKD. The CDR3 totals 11 residues. The CDR3 loop reads CATSDNRRAFF. CDR3 nucleotide sequence: TGTGCCACCAGTGATAATAGGAGGGCTTTCTTT.

The chain joins TRBV2 to TRBJ2-1; TRBD2 matches 12 bases. V shed 6 bases, J shed 7 bases, and the junction held 7 bases outside the gene matches. CDR1 and CDR2 (germline): SNHLY, FYNNEI. The CDR3 has 15 residues. The CDR3 reads CASSRLAGGPNEQFF. The CDR3 coding sequence is TGTGCCAGCAGCCGTCTAGCGGGGGGGCCTAATGAGCAGTTCTTC.

This clonotype was seen a handful of times. The gene calls are TRBV20-1 and TRBJ1-1, with 10 bases aligning to TRBD1. V shed 7 bases, J shed 3 bases, and the junction held 5 bases outside the gene matches. Germline V gene sequence: CDR1 DFQATT, CDR2 SNEGSKA (reference sequence). This CDR3 is 13 amino acids long. The CDR3 loop is CSGQGQGDTEAFF. CDR3 DNA sequence: TGCAGTGGCCAAGGACAGGGGGACACTGAAGCTTTCTTT.

This clonotype was counted many times. The gene calls are TRBV7-2 and TRBJ2-7, with 10 bases matching TRBD2. Germline CDR1 is SGHTA and CDR2 is FQGNSA. The length of the CDR3 is 17 residues. Trimming at V came to 3 bases and at J to 1 base, leaving 9 bases not matched to a gene. The CDR3 loop reads CASSLAPISGGSYEQYF. DNA of the CDR3: TGTGCCAGCAGCTTGGCCCCCATTAGCGGGGGGTCCTACGAGCAGTACTTC.

Turning to this clonotype: Possible read error: a much larger clone is one base away. V is TRBV9 and J is TRBJ2-5, with D unclear. This CDR3 has 12 amino acids. Germline assignment: CDR1 SGDLS and CDR2 YYNGEE. V was clipped by 3 bases and J by 1 base, with 4 bases between them. The CDR3 DNA follows: TGTGCCAGCAGCGCGGTCCAAGAGACCCAGTACTTC. It is translated as CASSAVQETQYF.

This clonotype was recorded many times. V is TRBV28 and J is TRBJ2-7, with no clear D. The CDR3 spans 13 residues. Looked up from germline, CDR1 is MDHEN and CDR2 is SYDVKM. V was shortened by 3 bases and J by 6 bases, with 12 bases between the two germline ends. CDR3 loop: CASSFQVAFEQYF. In DNA form, the CDR3 reads TGTGCCAGCAGTTTCCAGGTCGCATTCGAGCAGTACTTC. The complete variable domain, with remaining parts taken from reference TRBV28 and TRBJ2-7, reads DVKVTQSSRYLVKRTGEKVFLECVQDMDHENMFWYRQDPGLGLRLIYFSYDVKMKEKGDIPEGYSVSREKKERFSLILESASTNQTSMYLCASSFQVAFEQYFGPGTRLTVT.

This clonotype was seen at least ten times. The rearrangement joins TRBV12-3 or TRBV12-4 to TRBJ1-1, with D unclear. The V and J ends lost 6 bases and 6 bases respectively, with 11 bases between them. CDR3 length: 12 residues. CDR3 sequence (DNA): TGTGCCAGCAGCAACCTCAAGGCTGAAGCTTTCTTT. This codes for CASSNLKAEAFF.

This clonotype was observed many times. The CDR3 nucleotides read TGTGCCAGCTCACAAATGACAGGGGGCTCGGACTACACCTTC. Residues: CASSQMTGGSDYTF. This sequence joins TRBV18 and TRBJ1-2; 10 bases map to TRBD1. CDR1 and CDR2 (germline): KGHSH, LQKENI. This CDR3 has 14 amino acids. V dropped 4 bases and J dropped 10; count of bases not matched to a gene: 9.

This clonotype was seen many times. This chain joins TRBV11-2 and TRBJ1-1; D is perhaps TRBD1 (6 bases). CDR1 and CDR2 (germline): SGHAT, FQNNGV. The V gene lost 2 bases and the J gene lost 0 bases, with 13 bases spanning the gap. This CDR3 has 16 residues. The CDR3 loop is CASSLWGGQVNTEAFF. As DNA, the CDR3 is TGTGCCAGCAGCTTATGGGGGGGGCAAGTGAACACTGAAGCTTTCTTT.

This clonotype was seen more than once but under ten times. The chain carries TRBV29-1 and TRBJ1-2; D is ambiguous. The length of the CDR3 is 12 residues. Germline V CDR1 and CDR2: SQVTM, ANQGSEA. V was clipped by 4 bases and J by 9 bases, with 15 bases between them. The CDR3 protein is CSVGSTGYSYTF. CDR3 DNA sequence: TGCAGCGTTGGGTCAACTGGATACAGCTACACCTTC.

This clonotype was found many times. V and J are TRBV11-2 and TRBJ1-1; a weak D match, TRBD1 (6 bases). The CDR3 length is 13 residues. Trimming stripped 2 bases from V and 4 bases from J, with 8 bases between. Germline V gene data show CDR1 as SGHAT and CDR2 as FQNNGV. The CDR3 DNA reads TGTGCCAGCAGCTTACAGGACAGCACTGAAGCTTTCTTT. Protein: CASSLQDSTEAFF.

This rearrangement joins TRBV19 to TRBJ1-1, with D perhaps TRBD1 (5 bases). Germline lookup yields CDR1 LNHDA and CDR2 SQIVND (reference sequence). The CDR3 sequence is 12 residues long. Trimming took 10 bases from V and 5 from J, leaving 14 bases between them. CDR3 sequence: CATRGLSTEAFF. The CDR3 region has the DNA TGTGCCACGCGGGGGTTATCGACTGAAGCTTTCTTT.

The sample holds many counts of this clonotype. This chain connects TRBV28 to TRBJ2-2; a weak D match, TRBD2 (6 bases). Germline V gene data show CDR1 as MDHEN and CDR2 as SYDVKM. There are 15 residues in the CDR3. Trimming left V 6 bases short and J 7 bases short, with 18 bases between. In DNA form, the CDR3 reads TGTGCCAGCAGCTCCGGGACGGTCGGGAGCGGGGAGCTGTTTTTT. As protein: CASSSGTVGSGELFF.

This clonotype was counted at least ten times. J is TRBJ2-7 and V is TRBV12-3 or TRBV12-4, with TRBD2 matching over 9 bases. The CDR3 has 14 residues. J gave up 6 bases and V 3 bases, and 6 bases lay outside the gene matches. CDR3: CASSFGGRAREQYF. The DNA of the CDR3 is TGTGCCAGCAGTTTTGGCGGGAGGGCCCGCGAGCAGTACTTC.

In its sample, this clonotype was seen many times. J is TRBJ1-5 and V is TRBV2, with TRBD1 matching 8 bases. This CDR3 is 18 amino acids long. Germline values: CDR1 SNHLY, CDR2 FYNNEI. With 5 bases clipped from V and 5 bases from J, the junction kept 17 bases outside the gene matches. The CDR3 DNA sequence: TGTGCCAGCAGTCACACCGGGACAGGAGATACCCATGATCAGCCCCAGCATTTT. It encodes CASSHTGTGDTHDQPQHF.

This clonotype was recorded at least ten times. The J gene is TRBJ2-2, the V gene TRBV6-2 or TRBV6-3; weak D call: TRBD1 (6 bases). CDR1 MNHEY and CDR2 SVGEGT come from the germline V gene. V was cut by 5 bases and J by 10 bases, with 14 bases left in between. CDR3 size: 13 residues. The CDR3 region has the DNA TGTGCCAGCAGTACACAGGGTTCTGAGGAGCTGTTTTTT. Protein sequence: CASSTQGSEELFF.

J is TRBJ2-7 and V is TRBV12-3 or TRBV12-4; weak D call: TRBD1 (6 bases). V was cut by 3 bases and J by 0 bases, with 27 bases left in between. The CDR3 contains 20 residues. The CDR3 loop reads CASSFQYTWGTPNHSYEQYF. In DNA form, the CDR3 reads TGTGCCAGCAGTTTCCAATATACTTGGGGGACACCGAACCACTCCTACGAGCAGTACTTC.

Many counts were recorded for this clonotype. CDR3: CASSFVGQGETQYF. DNA of the CDR3: TGCGCCAGCAGCTTCGTGGGACAGGGGGAGACCCAGTACTTC. The chain is built from TRBV5-1 and TRBJ2-5, with 10 bases identical to TRBD1. V lost 2 bases and J lost 5; bases outside the gene matches: 3. The germline V gene has CDR1 SGHRS and CDR2 YFSETQ. This CDR3 is built from 14 residues.

This chain connects TRBV6-1 to TRBJ1-5; 10 bases match TRBD1. Germline V gives CDR1 MNHNS, CDR2 SASEGT. The CDR3 runs 16 residues. Trimming removed 8 bases from V and 2 bases from J; junction bases left unmatched: 9. This CDR3 is CASRTTGGGGNQPQHF. CDR3 DNA sequence: TGTGCCAGCCGGACGACAGGGGGCGGTGGCAATCAGCCCCAGCATTTT.

This clonotype was seen ten or more times. The chain carries TRBV7-2 and TRBJ1-1; maybe TRBD1 (5 bases). The CDR3 loop spans 16 amino acids. CDR1 is SGHTA, CDR2 FQGNSA, per germline. The V and J ends lost 2 bases and 0 bases respectively, with 13 bases between them. The DNA for the CDR3 is TGTGCCAGCAGCTTACGACTGACAGCTCTGAACACTGAAGCTTTCTTT. It yields the protein CASSLRLTALNTEAFF.

V usage is TRBV20-1 and J usage is TRBJ1-5, with 8 bases lining up with TRBD1. V shed 3 bases and J 6 bases; nucleotides not matched to a gene: 4. CDR1 is DFQATT and CDR2 is SNEGSKA in the germline V gene (reference sequence). CDR3 length: 13 residues. The CDR3 bases are TGCAGTGCTAGCCGGGACAGGACTCAGCCCCAGCATTTT. This encodes CSASRDRTQPQHF.

In its sample, this clonotype was seen many times. J is TRBJ1-2 and V is TRBV6-5; TRBD1 agrees at 10 bases. This CDR3 comprises 17 residues. Germline CDR1 is MNHEY and CDR2 is SVGAGI. The V segment lost 4 bases and the J segment 7 bases; nucleotides outside the gene matches: 15. The CDR3 nucleotides are TGTGCCAGCAGTTCCATGACAGGGGGCGCGCGGTGGTCTGGCTACACCTTC. Translating gives CASSSMTGGARWSGYTF.

V is TRBV5-1 and J is TRBJ2-5; the D call may be TRBD1 or TRBD2 (5 bases each). V was clipped by 5 bases and J by 6 bases, with 14 bases between them. In germline, CDR1 is SGHRS, CDR2 YFSETQ. CDR3 length equals 13 residues. The CDR3, as DNA: TGCGCCAGCAGGTCCCGGGTGGGACAGACCCAGTACTTC. It yields the protein CASRSRVGQTQYF.

Ten or more counts support this clonotype. This chain joins TRBV11-1 and TRBJ1-2; TRBD1 is a possible D gene (5 bases). Germline V CDR1 and CDR2: SGHAT, FQDESV (reference sequence). Trimming took 6 bases from V and 4 from J, leaving 12 bases between them. The length of the CDR3 is 13 residues. CDR3 coding DNA: TGTGCCAGCAGAGACGGGGGTTTCTATGGCTACACCTTC. Its translation is CASRDGGFYGYTF.

Comments on this clonotype: This sequence may be a read error, since a much larger clone differs from it by one base. This chain uses TRBV9 with TRBJ2-7; 12 bases match TRBD2. Germline V gives CDR1 SGDLS, CDR2 YYNGEE. The CDR3 loop spans 15 amino acids. With 0 bases clipped from V and 3 bases from J, the junction kept 1 base outside the gene matches. The CDR3 protein is CASSVGTSGDYEQYF. DNA of the CDR3: TGTGCCAGCAGCGTAGGGACTAGCGGGGACTACGAGCAGTACTTC.

This clonotype was counted many times. This chain joins TRBV12-3 or TRBV12-4 and TRBJ2-5; perhaps TRBD1 as D (5 bases). V shed 6 bases and J shed 3 bases, with 8 bases lying between them. There are 12 residues in the CDR3. The CDR3 here is CASRKTEETQYF. The CDR3 nucleotides are TGTGCCAGCAGAAAGACAGAAGAGACCCAGTACTTC.

This clonotype appeared many times. The V gene is TRBV2, the J gene TRBJ1-1; no clear D gene. The germline CDR1 and CDR2 sequences are SNHLY and FYNNEI. The germline V and J ends were trimmed by 5 bases and 4 bases, with 11 bases remaining between them. The CDR3 extends over 13 amino acids. The CDR3: CASSREKGTEAFF. CDR3 DNA: TGTGCCAGCAGTAGGGAGAAAGGCACTGAAGCTTTCTTT.

The chain combines TRBV12-5 with TRBJ2-5; 10 nucleotides align to TRBD1. Looked up from germline, CDR1 is LGHNT and CDR2 is FRNRAP. J gave up 5 bases and V 6 bases, and 9 bases lay outside the gene matches. The CDR3 consists of 15 residues. The CDR3 nucleotides read TGTGCTAGTGGCCCCCGGGACAGGGGCGTCGAGACCCAGTACTTC. Translating gives CASGPRDRGVETQYF.

This clonotype was detected many times. The rearrangement uses TRBV30 and TRBJ1-5, with unresolved D. V lost 0 bases and J lost 1, with 7 bases in between. The CDR3 has 14 residues. The germline gives CDR1 GTSNPN, CDR2 SVGIG (reference sequence). The CDR3 is CAWSVEASNQPQHF. The CDR3 coding sequence is TGTGCCTGGAGTGTAGAGGCCAGCAATCAGCCCCAGCATTTT.

This clonotype was seen at least ten times. This chain links TRBV6-5 with TRBJ1-5, with TRBD1 as a possible D gene (5 bases). V was trimmed by 7 bases and J by 0 bases, leaving 28 bases between them. Germline V CDR1 and CDR2: MNHEY, SVGAGI. CDR3 length: 20 residues. Here the CDR3 reads CASILMGPGDDTSSNQPQHF. Written as DNA, the CDR3 is TGTGCCAGCATTCTGATGGGACCGGGGGACGACACCTCTAGCAATCAGCCCCAGCATTTT.

This clonotype was picked up many times. The V gene is TRBV3-1, the J gene TRBJ1-1; D unresolved. Deletions cut 0 bases from V and 10 bases from J, with 6 bases between. Germline CDR1 reads LGHDT; CDR2 reads YNNKEL (reference sequence). This CDR3 has 11 residues. Written as DNA, the CDR3 is TGTGCCAGCAGCCAAGATCGGCGAGCTTTCTTT. It encodes CASSQDRRAFF. The whole variable domain, remainder taken from reference TRBV3-1 and TRBJ1-1, is DTAVSQTPKYLVTQMGNDKSIKCEQNLGHDTMYWYKQDSKKFLKIMFSYNNKELIINETVPNRFSPKSPDKAHLNLHINSLELGDSAVYFCASSQDRRAFFGQGTRLTVV.